Below, 22 T cell receptor beta chains from the same sample are listed, as sequenced in a study of cytomegalovirus exposure and HLA in healthy donors. PCR employed 60 Vbeta and 13 Jbeta primers. TCRdb keeps only in-frame clones here, not all; method: immunoSEQ multiplex PCR. The sample carries some 120,000 clones, roughly four fifths recorded once. Specimen: PBMCs. The receptors stem from a woman aged 18-35 years in good health and CMV-seronegative.

The V call is TRBV7-8, the J call TRBJ2-7; 15 bases map to TRBD2. CDR1 is SGHVS, CDR2 FQNEAQ, per germline. V gave up 5 bases and J gave up 6 bases; unmatched junction bases: 5. CDR3 length: 15 residues. The CDR3 nucleotides are TGTGCCAGCAGCCGCGGACTAGCGGGAGGGAGCGAGCAGTACTTC. Amino acid sequence: CASSRGLAGGSEQYF.

The CDR3 DNA is TGTGCCAGCAGTTACGCGACAGCCACTTCAGATGGCTACACCTTC. Its protein product is CASSYATATSDGYTF. The V gene is TRBV6-6, the J gene TRBJ1-2, with D perhaps TRBD1 (5 bases). Trimming removed 2 bases from V and 6 bases from J, with 16 bases in between. This CDR3 is built from 15 residues. Germline CDR1 reads MNHNY; CDR2 reads SVGAGI (reference sequence).

About this clone: The same CDR3 also results from other DNA sequences found in this sample. The chain recombines TRBV18 with TRBJ1-1; D is possibly TRBD1 (5 bases). The V gene's germline CDR1 is KGHSH and CDR2 LQKENI. The CDR3 is 15 amino acids. Trimming removed 0 bases from V and 0 bases from J, with 8 bases in between. Here the CDR3 DNA reads TGTGCCAGCTCACCACCGGGGGGACTGAACACTGAAGCTTTCTTT. Protein: CASSPPGGLNTEAFF. Full variable domain (rest looked up from reference TRBV18 and TRBJ1-1): NAGVMQNPRHLVRRRGQEARLRCSPMKGHSHVYWYRQLPEEGLKFMVYLQKENIIDESGMPKERFSAEFPKEGPSILRIQQVVRGDSAAYFCASSPPGGLNTEAFFGQGTRLTVV.

This clone was seen a handful of times. This rearrangement joins TRBV6-4 to TRBJ1-5, with 9 positions matching TRBD1. This CDR3 spans 14 amino acids. J was trimmed by 4 bases and V by 4 bases; bases with no gene match: 2. The germline V gene encodes CDR1 MRHNA and CDR2 SNTAGT. In DNA form, the CDR3 reads TGTGCCAGCAGTGTCGGGACAGGGAATCAGCCCCAGCATTTT. This encodes CASSVGTGNQPQHF.

V gene TRBV6-1 combines with J gene TRBJ2-1; D not resolved. The germline CDR1 and CDR2 sequences are MNHNS and SASEGT. CDR3 length equals 12 residues. Trimming took off 5 bases at V and 4 bases at J, with 6 bases between the two ends. The CDR3 nucleotides read TGTGCCAGCAGTCTCGTATACAATGAGCAGTTCTTC. Its translation is CASSLVYNEQFF.

This clone occurred a few times. The chain joins TRBV7-9 to TRBJ1-1, with TRBD1 matching over 9 bases. The CDR3 has 15 residues. Germline CDR1 and CDR2: SEHNR and FQNEAQ (reference sequence). V shed 5 bases, J shed 5 bases, and the junction held 9 bases outside the gene matches. CDR3 DNA sequence: TGTGCCAGCAGCAAACGGACAGGGGTCGGTACTGAAGCTTTCTTT. Translated: CASSKRTGVGTEAFF.

V is TRBV18 and J is TRBJ1-5; the D gene is possibly TRBD1 (6 bases). The V end was cut by 3 bases, the J end by 6 bases, with 15 bases between. The germline gives CDR1 KGHSH, CDR2 LQKENI. The CDR3 runs to 15 residues. The CDR3 reads CASSPTTGRGQPQHF. Here the CDR3 DNA reads TGTGCCAGCTCACCCACGACAGGCCGGGGTCAGCCCCAGCATTTT.

The rearrangement links TRBV6-5 to TRBJ2-2; possible D gene TRBD2, 5 bases. This CDR3 is built from 13 residues. Germline V gene data show CDR1 as MNHEY and CDR2 as SVGAGI. Deletions cut 2 bases from V and 6 bases from J, with 7 bases between. The CDR3, as DNA: TGTGCCAGCAGTTACCGGGGTTCCGGGGAGCTGTTTTTT. The encoded protein is CASSYRGSGELFF.

The V call is TRBV2, the J call TRBJ2-1; 9 nucleotides line up with TRBD2. This CDR3 comprises 16 residues. J was trimmed by 7 bases and V by 8 bases; bases with no gene match: 15. Germline V gives CDR1 SNHLY, CDR2 FYNNEI. DNA for the CDR3: TGTGCCAGCGGAGGGCGGTTAGCGGGAGCTAAAAATGAGCAGTTCTTC. Protein: CASGGRLAGAKNEQFF.

J is TRBJ1-6 and V is TRBV4-1, with D uncertain. V gave up 2 bases and J gave up 12 bases, with 17 bases separating them. CDR1 MGHRA and CDR2 YSYEKL come from the germline V gene. The CDR3 length is 15 residues. The CDR3 sequence is CASSQSELLERPLHF. The CDR3 DNA is TGCGCCAGCAGCCAAAGTGAGCTTCTGGAGAGACCCCTCCACTTT.

The J gene is TRBJ2-5, the V gene TRBV7-2, with 7 nucleotides matching TRBD2. This CDR3 comprises 14 residues. J was trimmed by 4 bases and V by 6 bases; bases with no gene match: 8. Looked up from germline, CDR1 is SGHTA and CDR2 is FQGNSA. The chain's CDR3 is CASSFSTSPETQYF. CDR3 bases: TGTGCCAGCAGTTTTTCGACTAGCCCAGAGACCCAGTACTTC.

This clone was found once. The chain is built from TRBV7-9 and TRBJ2-5; 9 bases are shared with TRBD1. The assigned J gene may be wrong: the sequence end matches TRBJ2-7 better. Per germline, CDR1 SEHNR and CDR2 FQNEAQ (reference sequence). This CDR3 is built from 14 residues. DNA for the CDR3: TGTGCCAGCAGCCCCTGGACAGGGGCCTACGAGCAGTACTTC. Its translation: CASSPWTGAYEQYF.

This clone was found a few times. This chain joins TRBV6-6 and TRBJ1-1; perhaps TRBD1 as D (5 bases). CDR1 MNHNY and CDR2 SVGAGI come from the germline V gene (reference sequence). Trimming removed 7 bases at V and 1 base at J, with 7 bases between. This CDR3 spans 12 amino acids. The CDR3 DNA sequence: TGTGCCAGCACCAGGGAGAACACTGAAGCTTTCTTT. This encodes CASTRENTEAFF.

The J gene is TRBJ2-1, the V gene TRBV27; possibly TRBD1 for D (5 bases). The V gene's germline CDR1 is MNHEY and CDR2 SMNVEV (reference sequence). V dropped 7 bases and J dropped 0 bases, with 16 bases sitting between them. The CDR3 is 16 residues long. The CDR3 DNA follows: TGTGCCAGCAATTCTCGACAGTTACGCTCCTACAATGAGCAGTTCTTC. It yields the protein CASNSRQLRSYNEQFF.

Concerning this clone itself: One junction end does not reproduce the germline sequence, and a read error may be involved. This chain links TRBV5-1 with TRBJ2-6, with D possibly being TRBD2 (6 bases). This CDR3 has 16 amino acids. The V gene's germline CDR1 is SGHRS and CDR2 YFSETQ. CDR3 DNA: TGCGCCAGCAGCTCCCCAGATACGGGCGGGGCCAACGGCCTGACTTTC. Residues: CASSSPDTGGANGLTF.

The chain carries TRBV10-3 and TRBJ1-1, with a tentative D call TRBD1 (6 bases). From germline, CDR1 is ENHRY and CDR2 SYGVKD. The length of the CDR3 is 12 residues. V was shortened by 6 bases and J by 1 base, with 6 bases between the two germline ends. CDR3 residues: CAIRTGNTEAFF. The DNA for the CDR3 is TGTGCCATCAGGACAGGGAACACTGAAGCTTTCTTT.

V usage is TRBV5-4 and J usage is TRBJ2-3; TRBD1 matches at 7 bases. Germline V gene sequence: CDR1 SGHNT, CDR2 YYREEE (reference sequence). The CDR3 length is 16 residues. V trimming: 4 bases; J trimming: 6 bases; junction bases outside the gene matches: 14. CDR3 nucleotides: TGTGCCAGCAGCCCATGGGGAGACAGGGCTACTGATACGCAGTATTTT. Translating gives CASSPWGDRATDTQYF. The entire variable domain, with the rest obtained from reference TRBV5-4 and TRBJ2-3, is as follows: ETGVTQSPTHLIKTRGQQVTLRCSSQSGHNTVSWYQQALGQGPQFIFQYYREEENGRGNFPPRFSGLQFPNYSSELNVNALELDDSALYLCASSPWGDRATDTQYFGPGTRLTVL.

This clone has only a few counts. The chain couples TRBV4-1 to TRBJ2-1, with 9 bases lining up with TRBD2. This CDR3 has 17 residues. CDR1 and CDR2 from the germline V gene are MGHRA and YSYEKL. J was trimmed by 7 bases and V by 3 bases; bases with no gene match: 13. The CDR3 nucleotides read TGCGCCAGCAGCCATCCTGCCTCGGGACTAGCAGTAAATGAGCAGTTCTTC. This codes for CASSHPASGLAVNEQFF.

V is TRBV9 and J is TRBJ2-1, with TRBD2 identical over 8 bases. The germline CDR1 and CDR2 sequences are SGDLS and YYNGEE. V dropped 3 bases and J dropped 4; count of bases not matched to a gene: 6. The CDR3 has 15 residues. The CDR3 nucleotides read TGTGCCAGCAGCGCCCAACTAGCGGCGTACAATGAGCAGTTCTTC. It codes for CASSAQLAAYNEQFF.

The chain has TRBV7-8 and TRBJ2-3, with TRBD2 matching 8 bases. Germline CDR1 SGHVS, CDR2 FQNEAQ. V dropped 2 bases and J dropped 8; count of bases not matched to a gene: 9. The CDR3 extends over 15 amino acids. CDR3 sequence (DNA): TGTGCCAGCAGCTTATCTAGTAGCGGGGAAGTTACGCAGTATTTT. Encoded protein: CASSLSSSGEVTQYF.

This chain uses TRBV2 with TRBJ1-1; no definite D call. This CDR3 has 13 amino acids. Trimming left V 8 bases short and J 3 bases short, with 13 bases between. Per the germline V gene, CDR1 is SNHLY and CDR2 is FYNNEI. CDR3 protein: CASCRGVDTEAFF. The DNA of the CDR3 is TGTGCCAGCTGTCGAGGAGTTGACACTGAAGCTTTCTTT. Based on the CDR3 plus reference TRBV2 and TRBJ1-1, the full variable domain is EPEVTQTPSHQVTQMGQEVILRCVPISNHLYFYWYRQILGQKVEFLVSFYNNEISEKSEIFDDQFSVERPDGSNFTLKIRSTKLEDSAMYFCASCRGVDTEAFFGQGTRLTVV.

This chain uses TRBV2 with TRBJ2-1, with TRBD2 identical over 8 bases. Germline loops: CDR1 SNHLY, CDR2 FYNNEI. J gave up 2 bases and V 0 bases, and 3 bases lay outside the gene matches. The CDR3 is 16 residues long. DNA of the CDR3: TGTGCCAGCAGTGAAGCACCACTAGCGGCCTACAATGAGCAGTTCTTC. Amino acids: CASSEAPLAAYNEQFF.